These 20 T cell receptor beta chains share one sample of origin, sequenced in a study of blood T cells in healthy people across ages (dated by TCRdb to the mid-2010s). Library method: 5' RACE. Data came from an Illumina HiSeq 2500. A second PCR of roughly 7 to 11 cycles was performed with a sample-barcoded 5' primer and a J-beta primer mix. The public reads were reprocessed in TCRdb via fastp at Q25 and MiXCR, keeping in-frame beta chains. Identical CDR3 proteins give one entry, which carries the most common genes and DNA. The sample profile shows roughly 1.6 million distinct CDR3 sequences; about 35% of them were found once. The ten largest clones take up approximately 10% of the sample. Input material: blood. The origin of the receptors is a woman in her 30s in good health.

The chain employs TRBV21-1 and TRBJ2-1; the table calls TRBD1, which could not be checked here. TRBV21-1 is assigned pseudogene status. The CDR3 has 16 residues. Written as DNA, the CDR3 is TGTGCCAGCAGCAAAGCTCGTCAGGGGGTTTACAATGAGCAGTTCTTC. Translated, it gives CASSKARQGVYNEQFF.

The chain uses TRBV9 and TRBJ2-1; D is perhaps TRBD1 (6 bases). Germline lookup yields CDR1 SGDLS and CDR2 YYNGEE. Trimming removed 2 bases at V and 0 bases at J, with 12 bases between. There are 16 residues in the CDR3. The CDR3 loop reads CASSVDGQLSYNEQFF. In DNA form, the CDR3 reads TGTGCCAGCAGCGTGGACGGACAGCTCTCCTACAATGAGCAGTTCTTC.

The V call is TRBV5-1, the J call TRBJ1-1; D not resolved. CDR3 length equals 15 residues. Trimming shortened V by 0 bases and J by 0 bases, and 9 bases separated the two germline ends. Germline V gives CDR1 SGHRS, CDR2 YFSETQ. This chain's CDR3 is CASSLEGPLNTEAFF. The CDR3 nucleotides are TGCGCCAGCAGCTTGGAAGGACCACTGAACACTGAAGCTTTCTTT. Looking up the rest from reference TRBV5-1 and TRBJ1-1 gives the full variable domain: KAGVTQTPRYLIKTRGQQVTLSCSPISGHRSVSWYQQTPGQGLQFLFEYFSETQRNKGNFPGRFSGRQFSNSRSEMNVSTLELGDSALYLCASSLEGPLNTEAFFGQGTRLTVV.

This rearrangement joins TRBV30 to TRBJ2-7; TRBD2 agrees at 14 bases. The germline gives CDR1 GTSNPN, CDR2 SVGIG (reference sequence). The CDR3 extends over 15 amino acids. With 7 bases clipped from V and 0 bases from J, the junction kept 5 bases outside the gene matches. CDR3 amino acids: CASRTSGGHSYEQYF. As DNA, the CDR3 is TGTGCCTCTCGGACTAGCGGGGGGCACTCCTACGAGCAGTACTTC.

This chain connects TRBV6-1 to TRBJ2-5, with TRBD2 as a possible D gene (5 bases). Germline CDR1 reads MNHNS; CDR2 reads SASEGT. CDR3 length: 15 residues. V was clipped by 2 bases and J by 5 bases, with 15 bases between them. Here the CDR3 reads CASSEPGFLIETQYF. DNA of the CDR3: TGTGCCAGCAGTGAACCGGGGTTCTTGATTGAGACCCAGTACTTC.

The J gene is TRBJ2-3, the V gene TRBV10-3; 9 nucleotides agree with TRBD2. Per germline, CDR1 ENHRY and CDR2 SYGVKD. The CDR3 spans 17 residues. With V trimmed by 3 bases and J by 0 bases, 7 bases remained unmatched. The CDR3 region is CAISDVTSGFSTDTQYF. CDR3 nucleotide sequence: TGTGCCATCAGTGATGTTACTAGCGGGTTTAGCACAGATACGCAGTATTTT.

The V gene is TRBV29-1, the J gene TRBJ1-2, with D unclear. Germline V gene sequence: CDR1 SQVTM, CDR2 ANQGSEA. Trimming took off 5 bases at V and 0 bases at J, with 7 bases between the two ends. The CDR3 has 12 residues. CDR3 residues: CSVRAANYGYTF. In nucleotides, the CDR3 is TGCAGCGTTAGGGCGGCTAACTATGGCTACACCTTC.

V gene TRBV29-1 combines with J gene TRBJ1-2; D is unclear. Trimming removed 6 bases at V and 6 bases at J, with 14 bases between. Germline V gene lookup returns CDR1 SQVTM and CDR2 ANQGSEA. The CDR3 runs 12 residues. The CDR3 loop is CSVILDHHGYTF. The CDR3 DNA is TGCAGCGTCATACTGGATCACCATGGCTACACCTTC.

As concerns this clonotype: This could be a read error, since a much larger clone is one nucleotide away. V gene TRBV5-1 combines with J gene TRBJ2-3; 8 bases are a match to TRBD1. After removal of 3 bases from V and 4 bases from J, the junction contained 7 bases not matched to a gene. This CDR3 comprises 15 residues. Germline V gene sequence: CDR1 SGHRS, CDR2 YFSETQ. The CDR3 DNA follows: TGCGCCAGCAGCTCCCGGACAGGGAGCCCAGATACGCAGTATTTT. Its translation: CASSSRTGSPDTQYF.

The V call is TRBV11-2, the J call TRBJ1-1; D is ambiguous. V gave up 3 bases and J gave up 10 bases, with 12 bases separating them. The length of the CDR3 is 12 residues. Germline assignment: CDR1 SGHAT and CDR2 FQNNGV. The CDR3 nucleotides read TGTGCCAGCAGCTTCTCCGGGGTGGCAGCTTTCTTT. Encoded protein: CASSFSGVAAFF.

Regarding this clonotype: The junction differs from germline at one of its ends, possibly a read error. The chain has TRBV2 and TRBJ2-3; TRBD1 matches 10 bases. This CDR3 spans 15 amino acids. CDR1 and CDR2 from the germline V gene are SNHLY and FYNNEI. CDR3 DNA sequence: TGTGCCGGCAGTGGGACAGGGGTTAGGACAGATACGCAGTATTTT. Translating gives CAGSGTGVRTDTQYF.

V usage is TRBV25-1 and J usage is TRBJ1-4; D uncertain. The V gene lost 8 bases and the J gene lost 5 bases, with 6 bases spanning the gap. This CDR3 comprises 11 residues. The germline CDR1 and CDR2 sequences are MGHDK and SYGVNS. CDR3 loop: CASGINEKLFF. The CDR3, as DNA: TGTGCCAGCGGCATAAATGAAAAACTGTTTTTT.

The V and J genes are TRBV28 and TRBJ2-1; TRBD2 matches at 13 bases. Germline lookup yields CDR1 MDHEN and CDR2 SYDVKM. The CDR3 totals 19 residues. The V segment lost 4 bases and the J segment 9 bases; nucleotides outside the gene matches: 18. CDR3 loop: CASSSPLSGTSGKIAEQFF. CDR3 coding DNA: TGTGCCAGCAGTTCACCCCTATCCGGGACTAGCGGGAAGATAGCTGAGCAGTTCTTC.

This clonotype has just a few counts. The CDR3 nucleotides are TGTGCCAGCAGCTTTGTGGGGGGCGGATACACTGAAGCTTTCTTT. This translates into CASSFVGGGYTEAFF. The chain combines TRBV7-2 with TRBJ1-1, with a weak D call TRBD1 (6 bases). The V end was cut by 3 bases, the J end by 3 bases, with 14 bases between. This CDR3 region has 15 residues. Germline-derived CDR1 and CDR2 are SGHTA and FQGNSA.

The genes are TRBV6-6 and TRBJ2-1; TRBD2 matches 7 bases. V dropped 6 bases and J dropped 8; count of bases not matched to a gene: 10. This CDR3 is 14 amino acids long. Germline CDR1 MNHNY, CDR2 SVGAGI (reference sequence). CDR3 residues: CASRRETSFDEQFF. The DNA for the CDR3 is TGTGCCAGCAGGCGGGAGACTAGTTTCGATGAGCAGTTCTTC.

This CDR3 reads CSARGAGASNGGYTF. The DNA of the CDR3 is TGCAGTGCTAGAGGGGCGGGGGCCTCTAATGGTGGCTACACCTTC. The rearrangement joins TRBV20-1 to TRBJ1-2, with a tentative D call TRBD1 (6 bases). V was pared by 1 base and J by 7 bases, with 19 bases between. Germline V CDR1 and CDR2: DFQATT, SNEGSKA (reference sequence). There are 15 residues in the CDR3.

This clonotype was picked up a small number of times. One junction end disagrees with the germline gene, perhaps due to a read error. CDR3 in DNA: TGTGCCAGCAGCTTCGCGGCTAGCACAGATACGCGGTATTTT. Its protein is CASSFAASTDTRYF. This chain connects TRBV7-9 to TRBJ2-3; D possibly corresponds to TRBD2 (5 bases). This CDR3 is built from 14 residues. Looked up from germline, CDR1 is SEHNR and CDR2 is FQNEAQ (reference sequence).

The CDR3 region has the DNA TGTGCCAGCAGGCCAGCGGGGCCCCAAGAGACCCAGTACTTC. Protein: CASRPAGPQETQYF. This chain connects TRBV6-1 to TRBJ2-5, with 7 positions matching TRBD2. The germline gives CDR1 MNHNS, CDR2 SASEGT. The CDR3 loop spans 14 amino acids. The V segment lost 6 bases and the J segment 1 base; nucleotides outside the gene matches: 5.

The chain recombines TRBV13 with TRBJ1-5, with 8 positions matching TRBD1. Germline V gives CDR1 PRHDT, CDR2 FYEKMQ (reference sequence). The CDR3 is 15 residues long. Trimming cost V 0 bases and J 6 bases; bases outside gene matches: 4. CDR3 amino acids: CASSLGTGTGQPQHF. In DNA, the CDR3 is TGTGCCAGCAGCTTAGGGACAGGGACAGGTCAGCCCCAGCATTTT.

J is TRBJ2-1 and V is TRBV7-8; no definite D call. This CDR3 contains 14 residues. The germline V gene has CDR1 SGHVS and CDR2 FQNEAQ. The V and J ends lost 3 bases and 0 bases respectively, with 6 bases between them. CDR3 coding DNA: TGTGCCAGCAGCTTGAAGAGCTCCTACAATGAGCAGTTCTTC. It is translated as CASSLKSSYNEQFF.